These 14 T cell receptor beta chains were all obtained from the same sample, sequenced in a study of T cell changes during pregnancy in multiple sclerosis. Profiling relied on immunoSEQ multiplex PCR, and the TCRdb table lists in-frame clones only, not all of them. The sample has under 120,000 clones, approximately 89% seen once. This sample comprised peripheral blood, obtained after pregnancy. These receptors all come from a female donor with multiple sclerosis, enrolled in a pregnancy study.

V gene TRBV6-5 combines with J gene TRBJ2-7, with D maybe TRBD2 (6 bases). This CDR3 spans 14 amino acids. Trimming took off 0 bases at V and 2 bases at J, with 8 bases between the two ends. CDR1 and CDR2 from the germline V gene are MNHEY and SVGAGI. For the CDR3, the DNA is TGTGCCAGCAGTTACTCGGAGGGGACCTACGAGCAGTACTTC. Its protein is CASSYSEGTYEQYF.

This clone was picked up one time. V gene TRBV19 combines with J gene TRBJ2-3, with 8 bases aligning to TRBD2. Germline CDR1 reads LNHDA; CDR2 reads SQIVND (reference sequence). The CDR3 consists of 11 residues. With 10 bases clipped from V and 8 bases from J, the junction kept 5 bases outside the gene matches. DNA of the CDR3: TGTGCCACTCGACTAGCGACTACGCAGTATTTT. Translating gives CATRLATTQYF.

V gene TRBV11-2 combines with J gene TRBJ1-2; D ambiguous. CDR1 and CDR2 (germline): SGHAT, FQNNGV. V gave up 4 bases and J gave up 4 bases, with 16 bases separating them. This CDR3 is 15 amino acids long. Written as DNA, the CDR3 is TGTGCCAGCAGCTCGAATCGGGGATTCTCCTATGGCTACACCTTC. Encoded protein: CASSSNRGFSYGYTF.

CDR3 residues: CASSDRGYYGYTF. CDR3 sequence (DNA): TGTGCCAGCAGTGACAGGGGCTACTATGGCTACACCTTC. The V gene is TRBV2, the J gene TRBJ1-2, with a possible D match to TRBD1 (6 bases). The CDR3 length is 13 residues. Germline lookup yields CDR1 SNHLY and CDR2 FYNNEI. Trimming shortened V by 3 bases and J by 3 bases, and 8 bases separated the two germline ends.

The rearrangement joins TRBV19 to TRBJ1-3; 10 nucleotides line up with TRBD1. The CDR3 loop spans 16 amino acids. V was pared by 6 bases and J by 4 bases, with 9 bases of the junction left unmatched. From germline, CDR1 is LNHDA and CDR2 SQIVND (reference sequence). DNA for the CDR3: TGTGCCAGTAGCCGAGGGACAGGGGCGGGAGGAAACACCATATATTTT. Translation gives CASSRGTGAGGNTIYF.

The CDR3 spells CASSVSAADTQYF. CDR3 bases: TGTGCCAGCAGTGTGTCGGCGGCAGATACGCAGTATTTT. The genes are TRBV27 and TRBJ2-3; no clear D. Germline-derived CDR1 and CDR2 are MNHEY and SMNVEV (reference sequence). The CDR3 extends over 13 amino acids. Trimming removed 5 bases from V and 4 bases from J, with 10 bases in between.

This clone was counted only a few times. The chain has TRBV9 and TRBJ2-2; no clear D. The length of the CDR3 is 12 residues. V was shortened by 4 bases and J by 3 bases, with 4 bases between the two germline ends. Germline-derived CDR1 and CDR2 are SGDLS and YYNGEE. The CDR3 is CASSLYTGELFF. Written as DNA, the CDR3 is TGTGCCAGCAGCCTCTACACCGGGGAGCTGTTTTTT.

J is TRBJ1-2 and V is TRBV18, with D uncertain. The germline gives CDR1 KGHSH, CDR2 LQKENI. Trimming shortened V by 2 bases and J by 4 bases, and 8 bases separated the two germline ends. The CDR3 consists of 13 residues. The chain's CDR3 is CASSPLDSYGYTF. The CDR3 nucleotides are TGTGCCAGCTCACCATTAGACTCCTATGGCTACACCTTC.

The chain has TRBV4-1 and TRBJ1-6; 9 positions match TRBD1. The germline V gene has CDR1 MGHRA and CDR2 YSYEKL. V trimming: 2 bases; J trimming: 4 bases; junction bases outside the gene matches: 12. The CDR3 is made up of 19 amino acids. CDR3 nucleotides: TGCGCCAGCAGCCAACGGGTTGGCAGGGACAGGGCTTATAATTCACCCCTCCACTTT. Translating it yields CASSQRVGRDRAYNSPLHF.

The chain has TRBV5-1 and TRBJ1-4; 8 bases are shared with TRBD1. This CDR3 is built from 15 residues. The germline V gene encodes CDR1 SGHRS and CDR2 YFSETQ. The V gene end was trimmed by 5 bases and the J gene end by 6 bases; junction bases not matched to a gene: 9. The CDR3 nucleotides read TGCGCCAGCAGGGAGCGGGGACAGGCGTATGAAAAACTGTTTTTT. This gives the protein CASRERGQAYEKLFF.

J is TRBJ1-5 and V is TRBV6-1, with D unresolved. The length of the CDR3 is 15 residues. The V end was cut by 2 bases, the J end by 9 bases, with 17 bases between. Per germline, CDR1 MNHNS and CDR2 SASEGT. In DNA form, the CDR3 reads TGTGCCAGCAGTGAACGAGCCGGCGCGGGGTCGCCCCAGCATTTT. Translation: CASSERAGAGSPQHF.

V and J are TRBV9 and TRBJ2-7, with TRBD2 as a possible D gene (5 bases). The ends were cut back, 4 bases at V and 6 bases at J, with 17 bases in the middle. Germline-derived CDR1 and CDR2 are SGDLS and YYNGEE. This CDR3 has 14 amino acids. In nucleotides, the CDR3 is TGTGCCAGCAGCTTTGGCCTAGCCGGAAGCGAGCAGTACTTC. Its translation is CASSFGLAGSEQYF.

V gene TRBV6-1 combines with J gene TRBJ2-7, with TRBD1 as a possible D gene (6 bases). Germline V gives CDR1 MNHNS, CDR2 SASEGT. V was clipped by 5 bases and J by 3 bases, with 11 bases between them. CDR3 length: 13 residues. The CDR3 DNA sequence: TGTGCCAGCAGTTCACAGGGTTACTACGAGCAGTACTTC. Translating gives CASSSQGYYEQYF.

The CDR3 reads CASSDSYRGNTTRDQPQHF. DNA of the CDR3: TGTGCCAGCAGTGACTCTTACAGGGGAAATACCACGAGAGATCAGCCCCAGCATTTT. The chain couples TRBV6-4 to TRBJ1-5, with 7 bases that match TRBD1. V lost 0 bases and J lost 5; bases outside the gene matches: 16. The CDR3 has 19 residues. From germline, CDR1 is MRHNA and CDR2 SNTAGT.